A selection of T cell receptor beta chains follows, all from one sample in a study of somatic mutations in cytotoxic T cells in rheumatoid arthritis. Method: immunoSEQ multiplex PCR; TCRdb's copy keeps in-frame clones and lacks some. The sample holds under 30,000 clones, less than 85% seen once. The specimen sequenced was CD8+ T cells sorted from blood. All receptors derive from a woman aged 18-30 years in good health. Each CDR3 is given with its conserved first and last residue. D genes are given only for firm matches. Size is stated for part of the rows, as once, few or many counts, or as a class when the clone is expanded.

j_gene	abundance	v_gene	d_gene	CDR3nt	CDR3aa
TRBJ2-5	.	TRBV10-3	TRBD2	TGTGCCATCTCTTCTCTGGCGGGAGTACAAGAGACCCAGTACTTC	CAISSLAGVQETQYF
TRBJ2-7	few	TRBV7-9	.	TGTGCCAGCAGCTTAGGGGTTTCCTACGAGCAGTACTTC	CASSLGVSYEQYF
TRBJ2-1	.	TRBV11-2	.	TGTGCCAGCAGCTTAGGGGGTGTCTACAATGAGCAGTTCTTC	CASSLGGVYNEQFF
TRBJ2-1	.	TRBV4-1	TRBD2	TGCGCCAGCAGCCAAGAAGTTACGGCGGGAGGGCGTCCGCAGTTCTTC	CASSQEVTAGGRPQFF
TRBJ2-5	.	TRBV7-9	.	TGTGCCAGCAGCTTAGGGCTGCAAGAGACCCAGTACTTC	CASSLGLQETQYF
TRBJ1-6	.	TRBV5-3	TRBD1	TGTGCCAGAAGCAGTCGGGGACAGATCCTAAAGGTCACCTATAATTCACCCCTCCACTTT	CARSSRGQILKVTYNSPLHF
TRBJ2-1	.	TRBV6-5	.	TGTGCCAGCAGTTACTCAGCCCAGGGAAGCAATGAGCAGTTCTTC	CASSYSAQGSNEQFF
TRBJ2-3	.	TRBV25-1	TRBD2	TGTGCCAGCAGCTTAGCGGGAGTAGAGCTTACAGATACGCAGTATTTT	CASSLAGVELTDTQYF
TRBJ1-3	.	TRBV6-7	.	TGTGCCATCCCCTGGGACTCTGGAAACACCATATATTTT	CAIPWDSGNTIYF
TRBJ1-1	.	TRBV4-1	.	TGCGCCAGCAGCCAGAGATGGGACACTGAAGCTTTCTTT	CASSQRWDTEAFF
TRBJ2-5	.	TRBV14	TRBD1	TGTGCCAGCAGAGACAGGGGCCAAGAGACCCAGTACTTC	CASRDRGQETQYF
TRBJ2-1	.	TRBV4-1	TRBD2	TGCGCCAGCAGCCAAGACCAGCTAGCGGGGCTTAGCTCCTACAATGAGCAGTTCTTC	CASSQDQLAGLSSYNEQFF
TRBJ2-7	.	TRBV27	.	TGTGCCAGCAGTTTGAAGCGGGCCAACTCCTACGAGCAGTACTTC	CASSLKRANSYEQYF
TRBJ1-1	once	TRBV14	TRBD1	TGTGCCAGCAGCCGGGGCAGGGGGGGGACTGAAGCTTTCTTT	CASSRGRGGTEAFF
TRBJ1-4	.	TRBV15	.	TGTGCCACCAGCACCCGAAGAGTGGGGGGGCCCGTCTATGCAACTAATGAAAAACTGTTTTTT	CATSTRRVGGPVYATNEKLFF
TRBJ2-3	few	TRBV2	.	TGTGCCAGCTATCGGAGCACAGATACGCAGTATTTT	CASYRSTDTQYF
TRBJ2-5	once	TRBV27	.	TGTGCCAGCAGTTCCCCTAGCACGGGGCAAGAGACCCAGTACTTC	CASSSPSTGQETQYF
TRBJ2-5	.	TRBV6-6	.	TGTGCCAGCAGTAGGCAGGGCCAGGTCCAAGAGACCCAGTACTTC	CASSRQGQVQETQYF
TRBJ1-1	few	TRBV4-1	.	TGCGCCAGCGGCCTGGGGCCTAACACTGAAGCTTTCTTT	CASGLGPNTEAFF
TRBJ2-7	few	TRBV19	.	TGTGCCAGTAGTATGGGCAGTAACTACGAGGAGCAGTACTTC	CASSMGSNYEEQYF
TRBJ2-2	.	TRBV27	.	TGTGCCAGCAGTTTAACAGGGACGGGGGCAACCTTCGGGGAGCTGTTTTTT	CASSLTGTGATFGELFF
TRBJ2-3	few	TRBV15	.	TGTGCCACCAGCAGTGTAAGCGCAGATACGCAGTATTTT	CATSSVSADTQYF
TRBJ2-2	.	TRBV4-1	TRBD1	TGCGCCAGCAGCCAGAGAGCCGGGACAGGGAGCGGGGAGCTGTTTTTT	CASSQRAGTGSGELFF
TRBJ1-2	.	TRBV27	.	TGTGCCAGCACCTCAGGAGATGGCTACACCTTC	CASTSGDGYTF
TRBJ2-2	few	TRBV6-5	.	TGTGCCAGCAGTTACTCGATAGGGGCCGGGGAGCTGTTTTTT	CASSYSIGAGELFF
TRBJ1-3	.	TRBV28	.	TGTGCCAGCAGTCCCCGGCAGGGGAGCTCTGGAAACACCATATATTTT	CASSPRQGSSGNTIYF
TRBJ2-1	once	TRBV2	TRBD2	TGTGCCAGCAGTGTGACTAGCCAAAGCTCCTACAATGAGCAGTTCTTC	CASSVTSQSSYNEQFF
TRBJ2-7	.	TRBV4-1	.	TGCGCCAGCAGCCAAGTCCAGGGTTACGAGCAGTACTTC	CASSQVQGYEQYF
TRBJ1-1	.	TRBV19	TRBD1	TGTGCCAGTAGTATAACATGGGACGACAGGGAGAACACTGAAGCTTTCTTT	CASSITWDDRENTEAFF
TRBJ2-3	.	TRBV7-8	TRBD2	TGTGCCAGCAGCTGGACTAGCGGGGGGGCAGATACGCAGTATTTT	CASSWTSGGADTQYF
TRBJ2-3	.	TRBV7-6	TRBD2	TGTGCCAGCAGCTTAGTTCCGGGGGGTAAAAGGGATACGCAGTATTTT	CASSLVPGGKRDTQYF
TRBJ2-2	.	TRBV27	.	TGTGCCAGCAGACCGTCTTACACCGGGGAGCTGTTTTTT	CASRPSYTGELFF
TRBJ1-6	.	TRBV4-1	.	TGCGCCAGCAGCTGGGACCGGTCTAATTCACCCCTCCACTTT	CASSWDRSNSPLHF
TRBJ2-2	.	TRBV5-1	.	TGCGCCAGCAGCTTGAGTAGCGGGGAGCTGTTTTTT	CASSLSSGELFF